The clone carrying this T cell receptor beta chain showed up just a few times. What it binds is not known. TCRdb's copy holds only in-frame clones and misses some; the assay was immunoSEQ multiplex PCR. The repertoire holds over 10,000 clones, with about 40% as singletons. This record belongs to a study of siplizumab effects on memory and regulatory T cells. Whole-study findings and limits: Naive T cells seemed more diverse than memory cells and seemed major alloresponse contributors. No more than a minor fraction of alloreactive clones could be traced back to unstimulated subsets.

Per germline, CDR1 LGHNA and CDR2 YNFKEQ. The CDR3 runs to 15 residues. The junction had 5 bases not matched to a gene; V was cut back by 2 bases and J by 5 bases. Cells that made up the mixed lymphocyte reaction were cocultured at 37°C for around 6 days. Sequences were obtained from CFSE-low (dividing) CD8+ T cells sorted from an allogeneic mixed lymphocyte reaction. The V gene is TRBV4-2, the J gene TRBJ2-1; 8 nucleotides align to TRBD2. The sequence was obtained from a human donor in good health; the cells came from an allogeneic mixed lymphocyte reaction. The CDR3 coding sequence is TGTGCCAGCAGCCAACTACGACTAGCGCACAATGAGCAGTTCTTC. It translates to CASSQLRLAHNEQFF.